This T cell receptor beta chain was recovered during a study of human T cells and chemical hapten exposure. As for time point: patch test 1, 2 weeks after DPC sensitization. Specified treatment: therapeutic diphenylcyclopropenone sensitization with weekly scalp DPC. The germline V gene has CDR1 MNHNS and CDR2 SASEGT. V gave up 0 bases and J gave up 4 bases, with 15 bases separating them. This CDR3 comprises 16 residues. Library preparation tagged each individual cDNA molecule with a unique molecular identifier. TCRdb re-called the RACE reads through MiXCR, storing one row per CDR3 protein. The profile shows about 380,000 distinct CDR3 sequences, more than 4.5% of them singletons.

Source: whole blood, taken in connection with sensitization to the hapten diphenylcyclopropenone (DPC). This clonotype was obtained from a woman aged 50 to 60 with alopecia areata. Some clones in this sample may be carry-over from other donors' samples. This chain connects TRBV6-1 to TRBJ1-2; D gene uncertain. As DNA, the CDR3 is TGTGCCAGCAGTGAAGCGCAATGGCAGGCTTTCTATGGCTACACCTTC. It is translated as CASSEAQWQAFYGYTF.